This T cell receptor (beta chain) is from a study of shared clonotypes between healthy human individuals. Data came from immunoSEQ multiplex PCR; TCRdb stores just in-frame clones and leaves some out. Altogether approximately 1.5 million clones are present, roughly 98.5% being singletons, with the ten largest covering about 0.34%. With respect to this clone: Antigen unknown.

Study results and caveats: Approximately 5% was the fraction of naive CD4 clonotypes found shared across a few donors.

The length of the CDR3 is 17 residues. Germline CDR1 SGHRS, CDR2 YFSETQ. The V and J ends lost 3 bases and 2 bases, in that order; junction bases with no gene match: 12. The source of this sequence is a man aged 25-45 years in good health. Sample: naive CD4+ T cells sorted from blood. Subset noted: CD45RA+ positively selected. The rearrangement uses TRBV5-1 and TRBJ2-3; 7 bases are a match to TRBD2. Here the CDR3 DNA reads TGCGCCAGCAGCTACCGCCCGACTAGCAGGAACACAGATACGCAGTATTTT. This sequence encodes CASSYRPTSRNTDTQYF.